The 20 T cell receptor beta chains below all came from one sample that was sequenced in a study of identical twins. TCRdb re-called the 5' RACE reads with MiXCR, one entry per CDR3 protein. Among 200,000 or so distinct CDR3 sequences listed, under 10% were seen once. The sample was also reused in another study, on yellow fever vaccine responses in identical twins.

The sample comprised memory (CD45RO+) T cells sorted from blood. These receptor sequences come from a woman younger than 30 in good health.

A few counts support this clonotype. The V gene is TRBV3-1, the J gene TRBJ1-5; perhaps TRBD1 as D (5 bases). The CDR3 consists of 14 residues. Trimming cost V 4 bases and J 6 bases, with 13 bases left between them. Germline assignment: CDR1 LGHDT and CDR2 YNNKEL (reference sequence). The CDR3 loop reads CASSPWDGGQPQHF. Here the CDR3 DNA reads TGTGCCAGCAGCCCGTGGGATGGGGGTCAGCCCCAGCATTTT. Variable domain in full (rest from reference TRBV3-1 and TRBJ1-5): DTAVSQTPKYLVTQMGNDKSIKCEQNLGHDTMYWYKQDSKKFLKIMFSYNNKELIINETVPNRFSPKSPDKAHLNLHINSLELGDSAVYFCASSPWDGGQPQHFGDGTRLSIL.

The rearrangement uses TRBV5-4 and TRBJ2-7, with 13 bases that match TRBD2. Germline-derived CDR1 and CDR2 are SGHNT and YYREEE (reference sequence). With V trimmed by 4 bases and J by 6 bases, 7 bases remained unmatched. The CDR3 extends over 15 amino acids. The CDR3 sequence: CASSGTSGGAGEQYF. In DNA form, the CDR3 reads TGTGCCAGCAGCGGCACTAGCGGGGGGGCCGGCGAGCAGTACTTC.

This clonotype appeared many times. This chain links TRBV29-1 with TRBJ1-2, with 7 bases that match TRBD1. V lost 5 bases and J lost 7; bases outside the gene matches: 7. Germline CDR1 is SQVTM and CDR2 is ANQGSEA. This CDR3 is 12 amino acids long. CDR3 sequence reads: CSVRQGRGGYTF. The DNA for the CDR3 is TGCAGCGTTAGACAGGGTAGGGGTGGCTACACCTTC.

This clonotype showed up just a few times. For the CDR3, the DNA is TGTGCCAGCAGCCAGCTCGGGGCCACAGATACGCAGTATTTT. Residues: CASSQLGATDTQYF. This chain joins TRBV3-1 and TRBJ2-3; D possibly uses TRBD1 or TRBD2 (5 bases each). V lost 3 bases and J lost 2, with 9 bases in between. CDR1 is LGHDT and CDR2 is YNNKEL in the germline V gene (reference sequence). The CDR3 spans 14 residues.

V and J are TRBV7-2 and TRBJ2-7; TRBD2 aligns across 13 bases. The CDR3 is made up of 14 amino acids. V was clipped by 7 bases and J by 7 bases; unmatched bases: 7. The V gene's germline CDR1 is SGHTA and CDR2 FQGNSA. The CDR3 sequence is CASKGTSGTREQYF. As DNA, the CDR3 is TGTGCCAGCAAGGGGACTAGCGGGACGAGGGAGCAGTACTTC.

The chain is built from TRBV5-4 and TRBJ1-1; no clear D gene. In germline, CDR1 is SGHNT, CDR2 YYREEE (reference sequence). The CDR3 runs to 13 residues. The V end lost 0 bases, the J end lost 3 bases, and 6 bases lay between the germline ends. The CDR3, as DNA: TGTGCCAGCAGCTTGGCCGCGGACACTGAAGCTTTCTTT. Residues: CASSLAADTEAFF. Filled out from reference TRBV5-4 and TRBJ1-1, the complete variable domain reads ETGVTQSPTHLIKTRGQQVTLRCSSQSGHNTVSWYQQALGQGPQFIFQYYREEENGRGNFPPRFSGLQFPNYSSELNVNALELDDSALYLCASSLAADTEAFFGQGTRLTVV.

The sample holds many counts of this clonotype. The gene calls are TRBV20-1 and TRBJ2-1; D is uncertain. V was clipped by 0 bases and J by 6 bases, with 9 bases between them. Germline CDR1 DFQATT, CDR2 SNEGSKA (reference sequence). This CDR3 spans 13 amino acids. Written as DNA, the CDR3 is TGCAGTGCTAGAGAGGTCCGCTCCAATGAGCAGTTCTTC. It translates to CSAREVRSNEQFF.

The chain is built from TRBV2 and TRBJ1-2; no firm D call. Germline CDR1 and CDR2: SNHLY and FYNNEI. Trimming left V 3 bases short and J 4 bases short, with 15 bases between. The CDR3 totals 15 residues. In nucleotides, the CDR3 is TGTGCCAGCAGTGAGTTTAGGGAATCACCCTATGGCTACACCTTC. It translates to CASSEFRESPYGYTF.

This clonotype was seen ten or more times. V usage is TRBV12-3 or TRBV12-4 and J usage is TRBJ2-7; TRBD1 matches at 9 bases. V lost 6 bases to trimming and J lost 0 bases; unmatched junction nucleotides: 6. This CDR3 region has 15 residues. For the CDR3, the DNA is TGTGCCAGCAGGGTCGACAGGGGGAGCTCCTACGAGCAGTACTTC. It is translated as CASRVDRGSSYEQYF.

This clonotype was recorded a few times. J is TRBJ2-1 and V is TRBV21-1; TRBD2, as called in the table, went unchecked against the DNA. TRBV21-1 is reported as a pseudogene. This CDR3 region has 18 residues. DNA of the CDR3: TGTGCCAGCAGCAAAGTAGGCTCTAGCGGGGGGATTTACAATGAGCAGTTCTTC. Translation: CASSKVGSSGGIYNEQFF.

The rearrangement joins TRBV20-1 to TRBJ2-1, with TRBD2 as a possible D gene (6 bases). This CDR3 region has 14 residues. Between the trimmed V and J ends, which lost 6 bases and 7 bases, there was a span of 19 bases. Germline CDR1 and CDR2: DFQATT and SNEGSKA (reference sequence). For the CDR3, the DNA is TGCAGTGCCCCCCCCCGCGGGGCCTTTAATGAGCAGTTCTTC. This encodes CSAPPRGAFNEQFF.

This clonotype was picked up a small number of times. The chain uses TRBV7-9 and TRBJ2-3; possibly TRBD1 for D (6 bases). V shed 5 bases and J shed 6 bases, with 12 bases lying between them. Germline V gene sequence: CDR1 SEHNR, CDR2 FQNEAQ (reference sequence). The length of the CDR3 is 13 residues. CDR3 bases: TGTGCCAGCAGCCGTCCCCAGGGGGATACGCAGTATTTT. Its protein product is CASSRPQGDTQYF. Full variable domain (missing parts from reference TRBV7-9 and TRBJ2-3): DTGVSQNPRHKITKRGQNVTFRCDPISEHNRLYWYRQTLGQGPEFLTYFQNEAQLEKSRLLSDRFSAERPKGSFSTLEIQRTEQGDSAMYLCASSRPQGDTQYFGPGTRLTVL.

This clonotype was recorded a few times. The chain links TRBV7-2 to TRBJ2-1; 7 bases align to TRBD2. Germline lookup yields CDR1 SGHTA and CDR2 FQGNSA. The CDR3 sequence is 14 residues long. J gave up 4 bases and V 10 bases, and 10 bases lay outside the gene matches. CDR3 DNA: TGTGCCACCGCCAAGGGACTAAAATACAATGAGCAGTTCTTC. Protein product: CATAKGLKYNEQFF.

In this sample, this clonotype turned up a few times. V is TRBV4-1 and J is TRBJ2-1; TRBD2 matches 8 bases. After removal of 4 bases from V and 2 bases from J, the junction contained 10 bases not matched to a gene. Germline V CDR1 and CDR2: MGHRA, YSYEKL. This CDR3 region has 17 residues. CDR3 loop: CASSPESGSLPYNEQFF. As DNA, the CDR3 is TGCGCCAGCAGCCCTGAGAGCGGGAGTCTTCCCTACAATGAGCAGTTCTTC.

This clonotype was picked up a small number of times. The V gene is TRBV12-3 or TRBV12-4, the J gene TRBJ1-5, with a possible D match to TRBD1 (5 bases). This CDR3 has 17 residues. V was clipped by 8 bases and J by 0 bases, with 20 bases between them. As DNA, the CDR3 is TGTGCCAGCCTCCGGCAGGCAGGGAGCTCTAGCAATCAGCCCCAGCATTTT. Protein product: CASLRQAGSSSNQPQHF.

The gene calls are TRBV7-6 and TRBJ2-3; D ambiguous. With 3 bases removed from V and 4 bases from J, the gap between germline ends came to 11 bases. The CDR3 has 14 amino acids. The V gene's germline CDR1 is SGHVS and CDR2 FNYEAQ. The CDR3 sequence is CASSFLLSPDTQYF. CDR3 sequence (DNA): TGTGCCAGCAGCTTTCTGCTTAGCCCAGATACGCAGTATTTT.

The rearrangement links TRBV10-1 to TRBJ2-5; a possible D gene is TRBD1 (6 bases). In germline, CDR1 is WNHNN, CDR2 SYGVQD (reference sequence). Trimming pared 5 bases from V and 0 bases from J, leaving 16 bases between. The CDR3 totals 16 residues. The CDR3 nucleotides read TGCGCCAGCAGTAACTCGGACAGCACGTACCAAGAGACCCAGTACTTC. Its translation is CASSNSDSTYQETQYF.

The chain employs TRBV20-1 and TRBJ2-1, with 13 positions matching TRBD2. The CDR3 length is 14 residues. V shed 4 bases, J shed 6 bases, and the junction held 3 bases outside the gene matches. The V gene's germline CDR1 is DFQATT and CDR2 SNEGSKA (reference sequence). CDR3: CSAIGTSGTNEQFF. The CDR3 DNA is TGCAGTGCTATAGGGACTAGCGGGACCAATGAGCAGTTCTTC.

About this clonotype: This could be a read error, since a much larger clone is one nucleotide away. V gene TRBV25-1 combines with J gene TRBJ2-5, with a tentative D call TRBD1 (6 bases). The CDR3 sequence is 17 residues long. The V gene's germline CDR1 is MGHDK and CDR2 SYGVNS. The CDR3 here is CASSESTGGPYQEAQYF. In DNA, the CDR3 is TGTGCCAGCAGTGAATCGACAGGTGGACCGTACCAAGAGGCCCAGTACTTC.

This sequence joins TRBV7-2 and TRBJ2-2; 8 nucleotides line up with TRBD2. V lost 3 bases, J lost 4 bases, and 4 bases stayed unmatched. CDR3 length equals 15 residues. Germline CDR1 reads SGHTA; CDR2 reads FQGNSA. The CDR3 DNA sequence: TGTGCCAGCAGCTTGAAGCGGGGGACCACCGGGGAGCTGTTTTTT. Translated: CASSLKRGTTGELFF.